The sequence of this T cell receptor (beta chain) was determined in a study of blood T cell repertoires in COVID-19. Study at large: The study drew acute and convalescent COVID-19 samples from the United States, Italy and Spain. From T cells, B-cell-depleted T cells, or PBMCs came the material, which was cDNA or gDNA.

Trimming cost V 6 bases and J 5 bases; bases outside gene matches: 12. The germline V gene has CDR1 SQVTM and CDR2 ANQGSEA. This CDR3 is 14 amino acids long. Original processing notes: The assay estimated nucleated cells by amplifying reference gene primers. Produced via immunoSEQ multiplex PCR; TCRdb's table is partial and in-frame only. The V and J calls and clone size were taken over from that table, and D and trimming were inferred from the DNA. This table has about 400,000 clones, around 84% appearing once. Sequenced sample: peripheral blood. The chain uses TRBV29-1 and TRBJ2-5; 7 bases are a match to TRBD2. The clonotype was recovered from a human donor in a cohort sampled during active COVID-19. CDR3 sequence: CSVVRGRAGETQYF. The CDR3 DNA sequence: TGCAGCGTGGTACGGGGGAGGGCTGGGGAGACCCAGTACTTC.